A single TCR beta chain is shown here with its context. Germline lookup yields CDR1 MGHRA and CDR2 YSYEKL. This CDR3 contains 16 residues. J gave up 2 bases and V 0 bases, and 4 bases lay outside the gene matches. This cohort consisted of healthy bone marrow donors. This record comes from a study of cytomegalovirus exposure and HLA in healthy donors. PCR was performed using 60 Vbeta and 13 Jbeta primers. The repertoire was sequenced with immunoSEQ multiplex PCR; TCRdb's copy has only in-frame clones and lacks some. Altogether about 130,000 clones are present, roughly four fifths being singletons, with the ten largest covering 2.5% to 3.5%.

The chain links TRBV4-1 to TRBJ2-7; 10 nucleotides align to TRBD1. Sequencing was done on a sample of PBMCs. This clonotype originated in a boy younger than 10 in good health and CMV-seronegative. CDR3 protein: CASSQEPGTGAYEQYF. The CDR3 nucleotides read TGCGCCAGCAGCCAAGAGCCCGGGACAGGGGCCTACGAGCAGTACTTC.